One sample yielded the 9 T cell receptor beta chains listed below, sequenced in a study of T cell changes during pregnancy in multiple sclerosis. Only in-frame clones appear in the TCRdb table, and some are missing; sequencing was by immunoSEQ multiplex PCR. The sample lists tens of thousands of clones; around 87% were seen once. The sequenced sample was CD4+ T cells from peripheral blood mononuclear cells, obtained in the second trimester of pregnancy. The origin of the receptors is a female donor in good health, enrolled as a control in a pregnancy study.

As concerns this clone: A junction boundary mismatches the germline segment, possibly from a read error. The rearrangement links TRBV7-9 to TRBJ1-1; 9 bases are a match to TRBD1. CDR1 is SEHNR and CDR2 is FQNEAQ in the germline V gene (reference sequence). CDR3 size: 13 residues. This chain's CDR3 is CSDRGEMNTEAFF. CDR3 in DNA: TGCTCGGACAGGGGTGAGATGAACACTGAAGCTTTCTTT.

J is TRBJ1-1 and V is TRBV30; D ambiguous. Germline V gene lookup returns CDR1 GTSNPN and CDR2 SVGIG (reference sequence). The CDR3 spans 15 residues. V was trimmed by 0 bases and J by 3 bases, leaving 14 bases between them. Here the CDR3 DNA reads TGTGCCTGGAGTGTACGTAGCGGAGGATACACTGAAGCTTTCTTT. Residues: CAWSVRSGGYTEAFF.

This sequence joins TRBV4-2 and TRBJ2-3; TRBD2 matches at 11 bases. V was clipped by 0 bases and J by 5 bases; unmatched bases: 7. The CDR3 sequence is 17 residues long. Germline CDR1 and CDR2: LGHNA and YNFKEQ. The chain's CDR3 is CASSQEGSGGAKDTQYF. The DNA for the CDR3 is TGTGCCAGCAGCCAAGAAGGTAGCGGGGGGGCCAAAGATACGCAGTATTTT.

The chain recombines TRBV5-1 with TRBJ2-2; D is possibly TRBD1 (5 bases). This CDR3 contains 17 residues. Germline CDR1 and CDR2: SGHRS and YFSETQ. V gave up 1 base and J gave up 6 bases, with 19 bases separating them. The CDR3 loop is CASSLYRVGLGAGELFF. In DNA, the CDR3 is TGCGCCAGCAGCTTGTATCGAGTCGGGCTAGGGGCCGGGGAGCTGTTTTTT.

V gene TRBV2 combines with J gene TRBJ1-2; unclear D gene. V was trimmed by 2 bases and J by 0 bases, leaving 7 bases between them. This CDR3 spans 14 amino acids. CDR1 is SNHLY, CDR2 FYNNEI, per germline. CDR3 loop: CASSEKRTNYGYTF. The CDR3 DNA reads as TGTGCCAGCAGTGAAAAGAGGACTAACTATGGCTACACCTTC.

In its sample, this clone was seen once. This chain connects TRBV6-5 to TRBJ1-2; 9 nucleotides match TRBD1. Trimming cost V 6 bases and J 6 bases; bases outside gene matches: 11. The CDR3 sequence is 15 residues long. CDR1 and CDR2 from the germline V gene are MNHEY and SVGAGI. The DNA of the CDR3 is TGTGCCAGCAGGGCTACAGGGGGCACTACGGATGGCTACACCTTC. Amino acid sequence: CASRATGGTTDGYTF.

This clone was seen a single time. The chain uses TRBV2 and TRBJ2-6; 11 nucleotides agree with TRBD1. In germline, CDR1 is SNHLY, CDR2 FYNNEI. The CDR3 is 16 residues long. V was pared by 5 bases and J by 2 bases, with 2 bases of the junction left unmatched. The CDR3 region has the DNA TGTGCCAGCAGTTCGGACAGGGGGCCTGGGGCCAACGTCCTGACTTTC. Amino acids: CASSSDRGPGANVLTF.

This chain uses TRBV5-1 with TRBJ2-7; no clear D gene. Germline-derived CDR1 and CDR2 are SGHRS and YFSETQ. Trimming took 4 bases from V and 6 from J, leaving 14 bases between them. The CDR3 totals 13 residues. The CDR3 region is CASSPMSGGEQYF. As DNA, the CDR3 is TGCGCCAGCAGCCCTATGAGTGGTGGCGAGCAGTACTTC.

The rearrangement joins TRBV6-5 to TRBJ1-5; D perhaps matches TRBD1 (6 bases). Trimming removed 5 bases at V and 5 bases at J, with 16 bases between. The CDR3 length is 15 residues. The germline gives CDR1 MNHEY, CDR2 SVGAGI. The CDR3 DNA sequence: TGTGCCAGCAGTCCCCTTGGGGGGGCCGATCAGCCCCAGCATTTT. Amino acids: CASSPLGGADQPQHF.